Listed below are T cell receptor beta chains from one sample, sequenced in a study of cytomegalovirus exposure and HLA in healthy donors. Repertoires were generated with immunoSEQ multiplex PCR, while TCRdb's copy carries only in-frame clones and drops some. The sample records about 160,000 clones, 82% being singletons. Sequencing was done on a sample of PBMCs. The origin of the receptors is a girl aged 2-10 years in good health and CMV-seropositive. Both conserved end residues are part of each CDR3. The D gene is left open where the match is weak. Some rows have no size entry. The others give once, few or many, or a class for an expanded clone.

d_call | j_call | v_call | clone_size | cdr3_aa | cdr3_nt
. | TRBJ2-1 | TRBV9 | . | CASSPYSYNEQFF | TGTGCCAGCAGCCCCTACTCCTACAATGAGCAGTTCTTC
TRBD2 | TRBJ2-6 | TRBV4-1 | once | CASSQDGGLAGGGGANVLTF | TGCGCCAGCAGCCAAGATGGAGGACTAGCGGGAGGTGGTGGGGCCAACGTCCTGACTTTC
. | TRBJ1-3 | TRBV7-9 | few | CASSPTGNTIYF | TGTGCCAGCAGCCCCACAGGGAACACCATATATTTT
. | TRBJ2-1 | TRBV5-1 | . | CASSIRSSSYNEQFF | TGCGCCAGCAGCATAAGATCGAGCTCCTACAATGAGCAGTTCTTC
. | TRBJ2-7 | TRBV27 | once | CASSLYGGGDEQYF | TGTGCCAGCAGTTTATACGGAGGTGGGGACGAGCAGTACTTC
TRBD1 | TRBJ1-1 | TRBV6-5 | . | CASSYRGRLNTEAFF | TGTGCCAGCAGTTACAGGGGGCGCCTGAACACTGAAGCTTTCTTT
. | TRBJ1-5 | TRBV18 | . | CASSPGGESNQPQHF | TGTGCCAGCTCACCAGGGGGGGAAAGCAATCAGCCCCAGCATTTT
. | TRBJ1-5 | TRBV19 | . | CATRLETYSNQPQHF | TGTGCCACCCGATTGGAGACTTATAGCAATCAGCCCCAGCATTTT
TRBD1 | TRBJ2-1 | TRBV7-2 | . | CASTLIQGPYNEQFF | TGTGCCAGCACCCTAATACAGGGGCCCTACAATGAGCAGTTCTTC
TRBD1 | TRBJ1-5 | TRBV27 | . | CASSGQGGGNQPQHF | TGTGCCAGCAGTGGACAGGGGGGAGGCAATCAGCCCCAGCATTTT
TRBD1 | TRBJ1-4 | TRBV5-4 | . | CASSVTGTGGLNEKLFF | TGTGCCAGCAGCGTGACCGGGACAGGGGGCCTTAATGAAAAACTGTTTTTT
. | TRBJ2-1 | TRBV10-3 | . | CAISSHSAYNEQFF | TGTGCCATCAGTTCCCATAGCGCCTACAATGAGCAGTTCTTC
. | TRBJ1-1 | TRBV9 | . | CASSVGVGGPQGRNTEAFF | TGTGCCAGCAGCGTAGGAGTCGGGGGGCCGCAGGGAAGGAACACTGAAGCTTTCTTT
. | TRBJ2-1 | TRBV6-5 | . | CASSYFPWGEQFF | TGTGCCAGCAGTTATTTCCCCTGGGGCGAGCAGTTCTTC
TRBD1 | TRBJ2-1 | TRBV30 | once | CAWSTQGDEQFF | TGTGCCTGGAGTACACAGGGGGATGAGCAGTTCTTC
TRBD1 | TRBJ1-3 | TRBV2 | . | CASRRQGLGGNTIYF | TGTGCCAGCAGGCGACAGGGCTTAGGTGGAAACACCATATATTTT
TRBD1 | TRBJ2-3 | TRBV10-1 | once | CASSLTGDGTDTQYF | TGCGCCAGCAGCCTTACAGGGGACGGGACAGATACGCAGTATTTT
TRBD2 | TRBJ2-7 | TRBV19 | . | CASSIDKRLAGVQYF | TGTGCCAGTAGTATAGACAAGCGACTAGCGGGAGTGCAGTACTTC
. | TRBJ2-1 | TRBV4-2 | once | CASSWVRGVVYNEQFF | TGTGCCAGCAGCTGGGTACGCGGGGTAGTTTACAATGAGCAGTTCTTC